One sample yielded the 2 T cell receptor beta chains listed below, sequenced in a study of cytomegalovirus exposure and HLA in healthy donors. Vbeta (60) and Jbeta (13) primers were used in the PCR. Sequencing was performed with immunoSEQ multiplex PCR; in TCRdb, only in-frame clones are kept and a portion is missing. The sample includes a few hundred thousand clones, about 80% seen only once; the top ten take 1.3% to 1.5%. The specimen sequenced was PBMCs. The receptors were sampled from a girl aged 5-17 years in good health and CMV-seronegative.

The gene calls are TRBV28 and TRBJ1-5; 9 bases map to TRBD1. Trimming cost V 6 bases and J 3 bases; bases outside gene matches: 15. The CDR3 loop spans 18 amino acids. CDR1 is MDHEN and CDR2 is SYDVKM in the germline V gene. CDR3 sequence: CASSVRAGQGGFNQPQHF. CDR3 sequence (DNA): TGTGCCAGCAGCGTACGAGCGGGACAGGGAGGTTTCAATCAGCCCCAGCATTTT. Combining the CDR3 with reference TRBV28 and TRBJ1-5 gives the whole variable domain DVKVTQSSRYLVKRTGEKVFLECVQDMDHENMFWYRQDPGLGLRLIYFSYDVKMKEKGDIPEGYSVSREKKERFSLILESASTNQTSMYLCASSVRAGQGGFNQPQHFGDGTRLSIL.

The rearrangement links TRBV6-5 to TRBJ2-2, with no clear D. V lost 5 bases and J lost 4, with 11 bases in between. In germline, CDR1 is MNHEY, CDR2 SVGAGI. The CDR3 length is 14 residues. The CDR3: CASSPFLSTGELFF. CDR3 sequence (DNA): TGTGCCAGCAGTCCGTTTTTGAGCACCGGGGAGCTGTTTTTT.